These 21 T cell receptor beta chains came from one sample sequenced in a study of CD8+ T cells in alopecia areata. TCR sequencing used cDNA made by reverse transcription of extracted RNA. Sequenced by immunoSEQ multiplex PCR; TCRdb stores in-frame clones only, minus some. The top ten clones hold 15% to 20% of a sample with some 150,000 clones, roughly 54% of them seen once. This sample's treatment: oral pan-JAK inhibitor, 5-10 mg twice daily. The sample was CD8+ T cells sorted from blood, taken at week 4, from a patient treated with tofacitinib. Receptor source: a human donor with alopecia areata.

This clone has a handful of counts. The V call is TRBV6-5, the J call TRBJ1-2; no firm D call. The CDR3 length is 15 residues. CDR1 is MNHEY, CDR2 SVGAGI, per germline. Trimming took 6 bases from V and 4 from J, leaving 18 bases between them. For the CDR3, the DNA is TGTGCCAGCAGCCAAACCCCGGACGGCGGCTATGGCTACACCTTC. Translated, it gives CASSQTPDGGYGYTF.

In its sample, this clone was seen a few times. This chain joins TRBV7-3 and TRBJ2-7; D gene unclear. V lost 3 bases and J lost 0, with 6 bases in between. This CDR3 contains 13 residues. The germline CDR1 and CDR2 sequences are SGHTA and FQGTGA. CDR3 region: CASSLLRSYEQYF. CDR3 DNA sequence: TGTGCCAGCAGCTTGCTGCGCTCCTACGAGCAGTACTTC.

The rearrangement uses TRBV19 and TRBJ2-7; D ambiguous. Germline CDR1 and CDR2: LNHDA and SQIVND (reference sequence). With 5 bases removed from V and 1 base from J, the gap between germline ends came to 9 bases. The CDR3 is made up of 13 amino acids. The CDR3, as DNA: TGTGCCAGTAGTTCGACTGCGTCCTACGAGCAGTACTTC. As protein: CASSSTASYEQYF.

This clone occurred a few times. The chain is built from TRBV7-9 and TRBJ2-1; 7 bases are a match to TRBD2. Trimming at V came to 4 bases and at J to 0 bases, leaving 6 bases not matched to a gene. Germline lookup yields CDR1 SEHNR and CDR2 FQNEAQ (reference sequence). This CDR3 has 16 residues. The CDR3 sequence is CASSSRAGSSYNEQFF. The CDR3, as DNA: TGTGCCAGCAGCTCCCGAGCGGGGAGCTCCTACAATGAGCAGTTCTTC.

The rearrangement links TRBV27 to TRBJ2-7, with TRBD2 matching over 7 bases. Germline V lookup: CDR1 MNHEY, CDR2 SMNVEV (reference sequence). This CDR3 has 13 residues. The V gene end was trimmed by 8 bases and the J gene end by 3 bases; junction bases not matched to a gene: 7. In DNA, the CDR3 is TGTGCCAGCTCCTCCGGGGAGGGCTACGAGCAGTACTTC. Translated, it gives CASSSGEGYEQYF.

Only a few counts were recorded for this clone. The rearrangement links TRBV27 to TRBJ1-5, with 8 bases that match TRBD1. The J segment lost 1 base and the V segment lost 5 bases, leaving 7 bases of the junction unmatched. This CDR3 contains 16 residues. Germline V CDR1 and CDR2: MNHEY, SMNVEV (reference sequence). CDR3 sequence: CASSASQGESNQPQHF. As DNA, the CDR3 is TGTGCCAGCAGTGCTTCACAGGGGGAAAGCAATCAGCCCCAGCATTTT.

This chain links TRBV5-1 with TRBJ2-2; D call uncertain. CDR3 length: 16 residues. Germline values: CDR1 SGHRS, CDR2 YFSETQ. Trimming removed 1 base at V and 0 bases at J, with 10 bases between. This chain's CDR3 is CASSLYSIANTGELFF. In DNA, the CDR3 is TGCGCCAGCAGCTTGTACTCGATCGCGAACACCGGGGAGCTGTTTTTT.

V is TRBV4-3 and J is TRBJ1-2, with 7 bases that match TRBD1. CDR3 size: 14 residues. The V segment lost 3 bases and the J segment 5 bases; nucleotides outside the gene matches: 6. CDR1 and CDR2 (germline): LGHNA, YSLEER. The CDR3 DNA reads as TGCGCCAGCAGCCAGCGCAGGGGGGGATATGGCTACACCTTC. This gives the protein CASSQRRGGYGYTF.

The chain is built from TRBV29-1 and TRBJ1-2; 8 bases match TRBD1. With 5 bases clipped from V and 4 bases from J, the junction kept 6 bases outside the gene matches. Germline CDR1 reads SQVTM; CDR2 reads ANQGSEA. The CDR3 has 13 residues. CDR3 coding DNA: TGCAGCGTTCGGACAGGGAGTCTCTATGGCTACACCTTC. Translation gives CSVRTGSLYGYTF. Full variable domain (outside the CDR3, taken from reference TRBV29-1 and TRBJ1-2): SAVISQKPSRDICQRGTSLTIQCQVDSQVTMMFWYRQQPGQSLTLIATANQGSEATYESGFVIDKFPISRPNLTFSTLTVSNMSPEDSSIYLCSVRTGSLYGYTFGSGTRLTVV.

CDR3 DNA: TGCGCCAGCAGCCCCCGTGAGGGGACGAACACCGGGGAGCTGTTTTTT. Residues: CASSPREGTNTGELFF. The rearrangement links TRBV5-1 to TRBJ2-2; D is tentatively TRBD1 or TRBD2 (5 bases each). Trimming removed 4 bases at V and 0 bases at J, with 13 bases between. This CDR3 spans 16 amino acids. CDR1 and CDR2 (germline): SGHRS, YFSETQ.

The CDR3 region is CATSRPLLQETQYF. The CDR3 bases are TGTGCCACCAGCAGACCTCTCCTTCAAGAGACCCAGTACTTC. V usage is TRBV15 and J usage is TRBJ2-5; D not certain. This CDR3 comprises 14 residues. CDR1 LNHNV and CDR2 YYDKDF come from the germline V gene (reference sequence). The ends were cut back, 2 bases at V and 2 bases at J, with 9 bases in the middle.

This clone appeared a single time. The CDR3, as DNA: TGTGCCAGCAGCGTACTCCGGGGGGCCGACACCGGGGAGCTGTTTTTT. Amino acid sequence: CASSVLRGADTGELFF. The chain is built from TRBV7-8 and TRBJ2-2, with D possibly matching TRBD2 (7 bases). Germline loops: CDR1 SGHVS, CDR2 FQNEAQ. This CDR3 comprises 16 residues. V was shortened by 5 bases and J by 3 bases, with 16 bases between the two germline ends.

The sample holds a few counts of this clone. The chain has TRBV6-5 and TRBJ2-2; possibly TRBD1 for D (6 bases). V lost 1 base to trimming and J lost 5 bases, with 8 bases between them. The CDR3 spans 14 residues. Per the germline V gene, CDR1 is MNHEY and CDR2 is SVGAGI. In DNA form, the CDR3 reads TGTGCCAGCAGTTACTACAGGGAGACCGGGGAGCTGTTTTTT. Its protein product is CASSYYRETGELFF.

The chain recombines TRBV30 with TRBJ2-3; 11 bases align to TRBD2. The CDR3 is made up of 17 amino acids. CDR1 is GTSNPN, CDR2 SVGIG, per germline (reference sequence). Trimming took 0 bases from V and 5 from J; bases not matched to a gene: 10. The CDR3 region is CAWSVNLLAGGGDTQYF. DNA of the CDR3: TGTGCCTGGAGTGTAAATCTTCTAGCGGGGGGAGGAGATACGCAGTATTTT.

The CDR3 spells CASSYSRGMNTEAFF. The CDR3 DNA sequence: TGTGCCAGCAGTTACTCGAGGGGGATGAACACTGAAGCTTTCTTT. The gene calls are TRBV6-5 and TRBJ1-1; weak D call: TRBD1 (6 bases). CDR3 size: 15 residues. V was shortened by 0 bases and J by 0 bases, with 8 bases between the two germline ends. In germline, CDR1 is MNHEY, CDR2 SVGAGI.

The table lists this clone with a few counts. The V and J genes are TRBV2 and TRBJ1-1, with a weak D call TRBD1 (5 bases). V was shortened by 6 bases and J by 1 base, with 18 bases between the two germline ends. CDR1 SNHLY and CDR2 FYNNEI come from the germline V gene. The length of the CDR3 is 16 residues. The CDR3 region is CASRMDKWIENTEAFF. DNA of the CDR3: TGTGCCAGCAGGATGGACAAGTGGATTGAGAACACTGAAGCTTTCTTT.

Only a few counts were recorded for this clone. V gene TRBV18 combines with J gene TRBJ1-1, with a weak D call TRBD1 (5 bases). The ends were cut back, 0 bases at V and 0 bases at J, with 8 bases in the middle. Germline-derived CDR1 and CDR2 are KGHSH and LQKENI. This CDR3 spans 15 amino acids. The CDR3 reads CASSPPQGVNTEAFF. CDR3 bases: TGTGCCAGCTCACCACCGCAAGGGGTGAACACTGAAGCTTTCTTT.

The V call is TRBV6-6, the J call TRBJ2-7; D call uncertain. Germline values: CDR1 MNHNY, CDR2 SVGAGI (reference sequence). CDR3 length: 13 amino acids. V shed 2 bases and J shed 2 bases, with 7 bases lying between them. Here the CDR3 DNA reads TGTGCCAGCAGTTACGGGGTGACCTACGAGCAGTACTTC. Translation gives CASSYGVTYEQYF.

The chain has TRBV9 and TRBJ1-2, with a weak D call TRBD1 (5 bases). CDR3 length: 15 residues. The germline gives CDR1 SGDLS, CDR2 YYNGEE. The V gene lost 4 bases and the J gene lost 7 bases, with 20 bases spanning the gap. CDR3 amino acids: CASSSPRDGLAGYTF. CDR3 DNA: TGTGCCAGCAGCTCCCCCCGGGACGGTCTAGCTGGCTACACCTTC.

In DNA form, the CDR3 reads TGCGCCAGCAGGGCCCTAGGGAGCTATGGCTACACCTTC. As protein: CASRALGSYGYTF. The chain has TRBV4-1 and TRBJ1-2; D not certain. V was pared by 6 bases and J by 4 bases, with 12 bases between. From germline, CDR1 is MGHRA and CDR2 YSYEKL. This CDR3 contains 13 residues.

The chain uses TRBV7-9 and TRBJ2-3; 7 nucleotides match TRBD2. The CDR3 length is 14 residues. Trimming removed 5 bases from V and 2 bases from J; junction bases left unmatched: 4. CDR1 and CDR2 from the germline V gene are SEHNR and FQNEAQ (reference sequence). DNA for the CDR3: TGTGCCAGCAGCCCGGCGGGGGACACAGATACGCAGTATTTT. Translated, it gives CASSPAGDTDTQYF.